The 22 T cell receptor beta chains below all came from one sample that was sequenced in a study of blood T cell repertoires in COVID-19. Here immunoSEQ multiplex PCR was the method, and the copy in TCRdb shows in-frame clones only, minus some. The sample lists 65,000 to 90,000 clones, around 84% seen once, with about a fifth in the top ten. The sequenced sample was peripheral blood. The receptors stem from a woman older than 75 in a cohort sampled during active or convalescent COVID-19.

V is TRBV7-6 and J is TRBJ1-1; 8 bases match TRBD1. After removal of 6 bases from V and 6 bases from J, the junction contained 12 bases not matched to a gene. There are 15 residues in the CDR3. The germline gives CDR1 SGHVS, CDR2 FNYEAQ. This chain's CDR3 is CASSLGRTGFSEAFF. DNA of the CDR3: TGTGCCAGCAGTTTGGGGAGGACAGGGTTCTCTGAAGCTTTCTTT. Variable domain in full (rest from reference TRBV7-6 and TRBJ1-1): GAGVSQSPRYKVTKRGQDVALRCDPISGHVSLYWYRQALGQGPEFLTYFNYEAQQDKSGLPNDRFSAERPEGSISTLTIQRTEQRDSAMYRCASSLGRTGFSEAFFGQGTRLTVV.

The chain combines TRBV6-5 with TRBJ2-3, with D maybe TRBD2 (5 bases). The CDR3 extends over 13 amino acids. In germline, CDR1 is MNHEY, CDR2 SVGAGI. The V and J ends lost 6 bases and 0 bases respectively, with 7 bases between them. In DNA, the CDR3 is TGTGCCAGCAGCCGGACTAGCACAGATACGCAGTATTTT. Translated: CASSRTSTDTQYF.

The chain links TRBV29-1 to TRBJ2-5, with a tentative D call TRBD1 (6 bases). The CDR3 is 12 residues long. The germline V gene encodes CDR1 SQVTM and CDR2 ANQGSEA. V lost 7 bases, J lost 4 bases, and 13 bases lay in between. CDR3 loop: CSARRGGETQYF. CDR3 coding DNA: TGCAGCGCTCGCAGGGGTGGAGAGACCCAGTACTTC. Full variable domain (remainder filled in from reference TRBV29-1 and TRBJ2-5): SAVISQKPSRDICQRGTSLTIQCQVDSQVTMMFWYRQQPGQSLTLIATANQGSEATYESGFVIDKFPISRPNLTFSTLTVSNMSPEDSSIYLCSARRGGETQYFGPGTRLLVL.

The chain combines TRBV9 with TRBJ2-2; weak D call: TRBD1 (6 bases). The CDR3 consists of 16 residues. The germline V gene encodes CDR1 SGDLS and CDR2 YYNGEE. With 4 bases removed from V and 4 bases from J, the gap between germline ends came to 17 bases. CDR3 nucleotides: TGTGCCAGCAGCTTACAGGGTAACTACGGCACCGGGGAGCTGTTTTTT. Its protein is CASSLQGNYGTGELFF. The whole variable domain, filled in from reference TRBV9 and TRBJ2-2, reads DSGVTQTPKHLITATGQRVTLRCSPRSGDLSVYWYQQSLDQGLQFLIQYYNGEERAKGNILERFSAQQFPDLHSELNLSSLELGDSALYFCASSLQGNYGTGELFFGEGSRLTVL.

This chain joins TRBV3-1 (or the pseudogene TRBV3-2) and TRBJ1-4; 8 bases line up with TRBD1. J lost 6 bases, V lost 4 bases, and 7 bases had no gene match. CDR1 and CDR2 from the germline V gene are LGHDT and YNNKEL (reference sequence). The CDR3 is made up of 15 amino acids. CDR3 sequence reads: CASSLRTGKYEKLFF. CDR3 sequence (DNA): TGTGCCAGCAGCCTCAGGACAGGGAAGTATGAAAAACTGTTTTTT.

This clone was seen once. V usage is TRBV28 and J usage is TRBJ1-6; 7 bases fit TRBD1. The V and J ends lost 2 bases and 5 bases, in that order; junction bases with no gene match: 3. The CDR3 covers 15 residues. Germline V gives CDR1 MDHEN, CDR2 SYDVKM. The CDR3 reads CASSLVGTDNSPLHF. In DNA form, the CDR3 reads TGTGCCAGCAGTTTAGTCGGGACAGATAATTCACCCCTCCACTTT.

The CDR3 loop is CASSLGGYTGELFF. CDR3 DNA sequence: TGTGCCAGCAGCTTAGGAGGATACACCGGGGAGCTGTTTTTT. V and J are TRBV7-8 and TRBJ2-2; D is uncertain. In germline, CDR1 is SGHVS, CDR2 FQNEAQ. Trimming took 1 base from V and 3 from J, leaving 6 bases between them. The CDR3 contains 14 residues.

The V and J genes are TRBV10-1 and TRBJ1-1, with D possibly matching TRBD1 (5 bases). Germline V gives CDR1 WNHNN, CDR2 SYGVQD (reference sequence). The CDR3 is 14 amino acids. The V end was cut by 8 bases, the J end by 1 base, with 14 bases between. In nucleotides, the CDR3 is TGCGCCAGCCCATGGCGGGGGGAGAACACTGAAGCTTTCTTT. It yields the protein CASPWRGENTEAFF.

This clone has more than one count but fewer than ten. The J gene is TRBJ1-3, the V gene TRBV18, with 8 bases matching TRBD1. The germline V gene has CDR1 KGHSH and CDR2 LQKENI. The CDR3 loop spans 17 amino acids. V shed 5 bases, J shed 0 bases, and the junction held 9 bases outside the gene matches. CDR3 sequence reads: CASSSPTGGSSGNTIYF. CDR3 coding DNA: TGTGCCAGCTCAAGTCCTACAGGGGGGAGCTCTGGAAACACCATATATTTT.

This sequence joins TRBV2 and TRBJ1-4, with D maybe TRBD1 (5 bases). Germline V gives CDR1 SNHLY, CDR2 FYNNEI. Trimming took 6 bases from V and 7 from J, leaving 18 bases between them. The CDR3 consists of 15 residues. CDR3 sequence reads: CASRPGRGLSEKLFF. CDR3 in DNA: TGTGCCAGCAGGCCAGGACGGGGACTTAGTGAAAAACTGTTTTTT.

This clone was counted a few times. J is TRBJ2-3 and V is TRBV19; 7 bases fit TRBD1. The CDR3 runs to 16 residues. The J segment lost 0 bases and the V segment lost 5 bases, leaving 8 bases of the junction unmatched. Germline lookup yields CDR1 LNHDA and CDR2 SQIVND (reference sequence). CDR3 amino acids: CASSPLRGLSTDTQYF. Here the CDR3 DNA reads TGTGCCAGTAGTCCTCTCAGGGGGTTAAGCACAGATACGCAGTATTTT.

This clone was found a few times. V is TRBV28 and J is TRBJ2-7; D might be TRBD2 (6 bases). V shed 2 bases and J shed 3 bases, with 17 bases lying between them. The germline V gene encodes CDR1 MDHEN and CDR2 SYDVKM. The CDR3 totals 16 residues. The CDR3 protein is CASSLELLKGGYEQYF. CDR3 DNA sequence: TGTGCCAGCAGTTTAGAGTTGTTGAAGGGAGGCTACGAGCAGTACTTC.

The chain carries TRBV2 and TRBJ1-1; maybe TRBD1 (5 bases). The CDR3 extends over 11 amino acids. V lost 5 bases to trimming and J lost 9 bases, with 10 bases between them. Germline CDR1 SNHLY, CDR2 FYNNEI. The CDR3 coding sequence is TGTGCCAGCAGTCAGAGACAGCAAGCTTTCTTT. Protein: CASSQRQQAFF.

The chain joins TRBV11-3 to TRBJ2-1; D might be TRBD2 (6 bases). V was cut by 1 base and J by 0 bases, with 22 bases left in between. CDR3 length equals 20 residues. Germline-derived CDR1 and CDR2 are SGHNT and YENEEA. The CDR3 DNA sequence: TGTGCCAGCAGCTTAGGTATGGGTAGCGGTACCTTCCCCTCCTACAATGAGCAGTTCTTC. This codes for CASSLGMGSGTFPSYNEQFF.

The chain has TRBV9 and TRBJ2-3; 7 bases are shared with TRBD1. CDR1 is SGDLS and CDR2 is YYNGEE in the germline V gene. J lost 0 bases, V lost 3 bases, and 7 bases had no gene match. The CDR3 runs 16 residues. For the CDR3, the DNA is TGTGCCAGCAGCGAACGAACCAGGGGGAGCACAGATACGCAGTATTTT. It encodes CASSERTRGSTDTQYF. Looking up the rest from reference TRBV9 and TRBJ2-3 gives the full variable domain: DSGVTQTPKHLITATGQRVTLRCSPRSGDLSVYWYQQSLDQGLQFLIQYYNGEERAKGNILERFSAQQFPDLHSELNLSSLELGDSALYFCASSERTRGSTDTQYFGPGTRLTVL.

The genes are TRBV2 and TRBJ1-1; no clear D. Germline CDR1 reads SNHLY; CDR2 reads FYNNEI. The CDR3 sequence is 14 residues long. Between the trimmed V and J ends, which lost 7 bases and 0 bases, there was a span of 12 bases. CDR3 coding DNA: TGTGCCAGCATCCAGGCCAACGTGAACACTGAAGCTTTCTTT. Its translation: CASIQANVNTEAFF.

As regards this clone: Other DNA variants within this sample encode the same CDR3. This chain joins TRBV5-1 and TRBJ1-5; no definite D call. Germline V gives CDR1 SGHRS, CDR2 YFSETQ. The CDR3 consists of 15 residues. Trimming cost V 0 bases and J 2 bases, with 9 bases left between them. CDR3 protein: CASSLDGQGNQPQHF. The CDR3 coding sequence is TGCGCCAGCAGCTTGGATGGGCAGGGCAATCAGCCCCAGCATTTT.

This chain connects TRBV29-1 to TRBJ2-5; 9 nucleotides line up with TRBD1. The germline CDR1 and CDR2 sequences are SQVTM and ANQGSEA. J was trimmed by 5 bases and V by 5 bases; bases with no gene match: 6. This CDR3 is 13 amino acids long. CDR3 DNA sequence: TGCAGCGTTCTAACAGGGGGCAGGGAGACCCAGTACTTC. It translates to CSVLTGGRETQYF.

CDR3 in amino acids: CASSGGMNTEAFF. The CDR3 region has the DNA TGTGCCAGCAGTGGAGGGATGAACACTGAAGCTTTCTTT. The chain carries TRBV2 and TRBJ1-1; D gene uncertain. This CDR3 has 13 amino acids. Germline V gene data show CDR1 as SNHLY and CDR2 as FYNNEI. V gave up 4 bases and J gave up 0 bases, with 6 bases separating them.

This clone was detected only once. The chain carries TRBV2 and TRBJ2-1, with D tentatively TRBD1 (6 bases). V lost 8 bases and J lost 6, with 20 bases in between. Germline V gives CDR1 SNHLY, CDR2 FYNNEI. CDR3 size: 15 residues. Here the CDR3 reads CASAQGPPRGNEQFF. CDR3 nucleotides: TGTGCCAGCGCGCAGGGACCCCCCAGGGGCAATGAGCAGTTCTTC.

J is TRBJ1-4 and V is TRBV18; 9 bases align to TRBD1. The CDR3 has 19 residues. CDR1 and CDR2 (germline): KGHSH, LQKENI. Trimming took 0 bases from V and 0 from J; bases not matched to a gene: 8. Here the CDR3 DNA reads TGTGCCAGCTCACCACCCGTAGGACAGGGGATGGCAACTAATGAAAAACTGTTTTTT. It yields the protein CASSPPVGQGMATNEKLFF.

V gene TRBV11-2 combines with J gene TRBJ1-4; TRBD1 is a possible D gene (6 bases). Trimming removed 5 bases from V and 6 bases from J, with 16 bases in between. The germline CDR1 and CDR2 sequences are SGHAT and FQNNGV. The CDR3 loop spans 15 amino acids. CDR3 coding DNA: TGTGCCAGCAGCCCAATACAGGGAAGGCATGAAAAACTGTTTTTT. It translates to CASSPIQGRHEKLFF.